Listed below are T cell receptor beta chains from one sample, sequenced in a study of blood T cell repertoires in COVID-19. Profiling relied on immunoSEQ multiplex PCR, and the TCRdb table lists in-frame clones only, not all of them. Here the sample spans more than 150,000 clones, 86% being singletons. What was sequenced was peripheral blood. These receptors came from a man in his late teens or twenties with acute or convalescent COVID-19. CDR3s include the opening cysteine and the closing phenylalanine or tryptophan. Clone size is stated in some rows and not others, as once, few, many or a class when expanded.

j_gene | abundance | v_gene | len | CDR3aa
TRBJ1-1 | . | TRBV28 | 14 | CASVPSQGGTEAFF
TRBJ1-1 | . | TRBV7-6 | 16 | CASSDRMGKGDTEAFF
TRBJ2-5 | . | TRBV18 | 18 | CASSPTASGGLSQETQYF
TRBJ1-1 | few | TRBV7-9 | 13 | CASSLGGPGEAFF
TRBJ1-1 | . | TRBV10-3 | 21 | CAISDRVGQYPERVLNTEAFF
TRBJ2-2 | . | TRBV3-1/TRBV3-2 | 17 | CASSPGLAGGRTGELFF
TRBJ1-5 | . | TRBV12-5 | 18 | CASGLALWGQGPKQPQHF
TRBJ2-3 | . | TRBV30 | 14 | CAYGERGSTDTQYF
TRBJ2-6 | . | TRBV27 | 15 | CASSLGTGNPHVLTF
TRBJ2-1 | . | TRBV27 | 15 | CASSLSSGDYNEQFF
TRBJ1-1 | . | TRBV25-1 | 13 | CASSVSGNTEAFF
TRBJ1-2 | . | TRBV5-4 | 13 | CASSLPGSYGYTF
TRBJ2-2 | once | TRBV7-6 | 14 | CASSHRGDTGELFF
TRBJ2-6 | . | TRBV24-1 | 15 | CATSGGGSGANVLTF
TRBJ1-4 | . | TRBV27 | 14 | CASSSLDRGQKLFF
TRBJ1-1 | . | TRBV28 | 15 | CASSFLGQLNTEAFF
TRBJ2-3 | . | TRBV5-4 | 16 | CASSRPSGGASDTQYF
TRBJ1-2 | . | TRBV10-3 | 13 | CAISPGGNYGYTF
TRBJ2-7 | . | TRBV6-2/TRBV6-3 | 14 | CASSSYSGTYEQYF
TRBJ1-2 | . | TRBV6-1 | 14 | CASSEVVSNYGYTF
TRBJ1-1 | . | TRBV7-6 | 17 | CASSPQTGEAPNTEAFF
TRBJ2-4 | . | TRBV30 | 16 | CAWSRGQGGSKNIQYF
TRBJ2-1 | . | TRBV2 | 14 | CASSAPGSYNEQFF
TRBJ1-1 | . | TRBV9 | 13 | CASSDQLNTEAFF
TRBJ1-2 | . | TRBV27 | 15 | CASSSRQGRVYGYTF